This T cell receptor (beta chain) was recorded in a study of CD8 T cells in ankylosing spondylitis. General study findings and limits: Reportedly, disease-linked clones are significantly enriched in ankylosing spondylitis patients' matched synovial fluid. Some of these motif variants have turned up before, in reports on reactive arthritis synovial fluid and blood. Researchers report that disease-linked clones proved CD8+ and relatively rare in peripheral blood. What seemed typical of ankylosing spondylitis blood was a TCR beta motif built from roughly eight highly homologous variants.

Points on this clonotype: Its matching antigen is unknown.

In making TCR beta libraries, quantitative 5'-RACE with molecular barcodes was used. TCRdb re-called the 5' RACE reads with MiXCR, one entry per CDR3 protein. The sample lists some 840,000 distinct CDR3 sequences; about 11% were seen once. The CDR3 consists of 14 residues. The V gene's germline CDR1 is SGHTA and CDR2 FQGNSA. Trimming stripped 5 bases from V and 2 bases from J, with 12 bases between. What was sequenced was blood, either unsorted or a sorted T cell fraction (not recorded which). The TCR originated in a male donor with ankylosing spondylitis. The V call is TRBV7-2, the J call TRBJ1-1; D unresolved. CDR3 protein: CASSLKDFNTEAFF. DNA for the CDR3: TGTGCCAGCAGCCTGAAGGACTTTAACACTGAAGCTTTCTTT. Filled out from reference TRBV7-2 and TRBJ1-1, the complete variable domain reads GAGVSQSPSNKVTEKGKDVELRCDPISGHTALYWYRQSLGQGLEFLIYFQGNSAPDKSGLPSDRFSAERTGGSVSTLTIQRTQQEDSAVYLCASSLKDFNTEAFFGQGTRLTVV.